This T cell receptor (beta chain) derives from a study of blood T cell repertoires in COVID-19. Study summary: There were acute and convalescent COVID-19 samples, and they came from the United States, Italy and Spain.

Using immunoSEQ multiplex PCR, the repertoire was profiled, and TCRdb retains in-frame clones only, with some absent. The table has around 250,000 clones, roughly 90% seen once. Symptom resolution, clearance, or two negative PCRs marked the recovered donors of Cohort 3. This clonotype was obtained from a woman aged 25 to 39 who had recovered from COVID-19. The sample taken for sequencing was PBMCs or T cells enriched from blood (not recorded which).

CDR3 nucleotides: TGTGCCAGCAGTTTCGGGACAGGGGGCCCATGGACAGAAGCTTTCTTT. It codes for CASSFGTGGPWTEAFF. The rearrangement links TRBV28 to TRBJ1-1, with TRBD1 matching over 12 bases. The CDR3 consists of 16 residues. CDR1 and CDR2 from the germline V gene are MDHEN and SYDVKM. J gave up 8 bases and V 3 bases, and 10 bases lay outside the gene matches.